This entry concerns a single TCR beta chain. There is no known antigen for this receptor. No per-base quality is available; no much larger clone lies one base away. Counted from cysteine to phenylalanine, this CDR3 has 13 amino acids. Only the CDR3 part of the read is kept: 39 bases, read in frame from the first base. V is clipped by 4 bases and J by 1 base, and the sequence between their germline boundaries is 8 bases long. The germline V gene provides CDR1 SGHRS and CDR2 YFSETQ. Library creation used 5' RACE. Sequencing was performed on an Illumina HiSeq 2500. A second about 6 to 11 cycle PCR used a sample-barcoded 5' primer and a J-beta primer mix. A template-switch 5' adaptor carrying 12 random nucleotides introduced a unique molecular identifier onto each TCR beta cDNA molecule. At least 2.5 million CDR3-containing paired-end reads were obtained from each sample. First-strand cDNA synthesis was performed from all RNA using the Mint cDNA synthesis kit, with priming by a TRBC-specific oligonucleotide. Following uracil-DNA glycosylase treatment, a first 18-cycle PCR with universal primers M1SS and BC2_uni_R was performed on all cDNA. In the paper's pipeline: Each sample was normalized by randomly selecting 1 million high-quality reads, each carrying a distinct molecular identifier. Instead of being binned into consensus sequences, reads with shared molecular identifiers were discarded. MiTCR, set to a Q25 quality threshold and the strictest error-elimination algorithm, was used for CDR3 identification, clonotype clustering and error correction. Lower-bound total TCR beta diversity was estimated with a nonparametric unseen species model using Euler transformation. TCRdb redid the processing of the public reads, applying fastp at Q25 and MiXCR, and retained in-frame beta chains. Rows matching on CDR3 protein sequence are summarized as one entry with the most common DNA and genes. The V and J calls shown here were made by TCRdb, not taken from the authors' results. The sample has 850,000 to 1,000,000 distinct CDR3 sequences on record, roughly 51% of them singletons. Roughly a fifth of the sample goes to the ten largest clones.

The roughly 39 donors, aged roughly 6 to 95 years, were systemically healthy Caucasian individuals from Russia. Approximately 10 milliliters of peripheral blood were collected from each donor into EDTA-treated Vacutainer tubes. Ficoll-Paque density-gradient centrifugation was used to isolate PBMCs, with at least 7 million per sample. Total RNA, at least 6 micrograms per sample, was extracted from PBMCs with Trizol reagent. Naive CD45RAhigh/CD27high T cell percentages were measured by flow cytometry on a PBMC aliquot from every donor. The data were taken from a study of blood T cells in healthy people across ages (dated by TCRdb to 2015 to 2017). With respect to the entire study: Template switching captured roughly one uniquely barcoded TCR beta cDNA molecule per two T cells in model experiments. Age-related changes in TCR beta repertoire diversity were measured in the study by deep sequencing normalized with unique cDNA molecular identifiers. Four age groups were formed from the donors: young (average 16 years), middle-aged (approximately 39), aged (over 55) and long-lived (about 75). To avoid experimental bias, donors of different ages were distributed randomly across sequencing lanes. The study analyzed two additional independent replicas of 1 million unique cDNA reads from the same blood draw for two donors, one aged 18 to 29 and one aged 80 or older. Study-wide findings and limitations: Since profiling was done on bulk unsorted PBMCs, naive and antigen-experienced compartments could not be conclusively compared. Compared with the aged group, more naive CD4+ T cells, fewer expanded clones and increased TCR diversity were shown by the long-lived group, suggesting age selection. Donor CMV infection status was unknown, potentially confounding age-related changes in expanded clonotypes. As age increased, observed TCR beta diversity per million T cells dropped in a roughly linear way, and a significant reduction was already evident by age around 41. Total diversity estimates from one million sequenced T cells were considered lower bounds and underestimates. The percentage of naive T cells measured by flow cytometry correlated strongly with observed TCR beta diversity.

The V and J segments used are TRBV5-1 and TRBJ1-1, with the D gene uncertain. The receptor comes from a woman aged 60-70 years in good health. The specimen was blood. The nucleotide sequence is TGCGCCAGCAGCCGGGCCCAGAACACTGAAGCTTTCTTT. Translated, this gives CASSRAQNTEAFF.